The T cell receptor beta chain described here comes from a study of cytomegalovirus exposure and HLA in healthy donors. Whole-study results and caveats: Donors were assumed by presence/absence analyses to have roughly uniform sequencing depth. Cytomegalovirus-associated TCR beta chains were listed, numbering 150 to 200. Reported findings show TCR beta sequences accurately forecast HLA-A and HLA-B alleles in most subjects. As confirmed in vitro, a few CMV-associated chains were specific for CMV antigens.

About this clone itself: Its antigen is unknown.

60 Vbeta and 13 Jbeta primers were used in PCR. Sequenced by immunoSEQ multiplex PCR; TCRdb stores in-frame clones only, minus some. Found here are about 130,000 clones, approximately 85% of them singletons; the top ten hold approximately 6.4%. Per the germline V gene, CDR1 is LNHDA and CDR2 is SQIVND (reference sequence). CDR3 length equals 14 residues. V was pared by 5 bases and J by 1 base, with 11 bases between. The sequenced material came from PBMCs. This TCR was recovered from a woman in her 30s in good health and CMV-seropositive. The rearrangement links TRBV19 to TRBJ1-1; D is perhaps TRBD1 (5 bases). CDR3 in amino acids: CASSYRGGNTEAFF. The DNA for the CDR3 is TGTGCCAGTAGTTACCGGGGGGGGAACACTGAAGCTTTCTTT.